This T cell receptor (beta chain) was found in a study of a mutant IDH1 vaccine in newly diagnosed glioma. On the study more broadly: Vaccinations were initiated 4-6 weeks following radiotherapy alone, or were given together with temozolomide cycles.

The table came from immunoSEQ multiplex PCR; TCRdb's copy has only in-frame clones and leaves some out. The data hold tens of thousands of clones, with about 80% observed a single time. The V and J ends lost 1 base and 4 bases respectively, with 7 bases between them. Germline CDR1 is SQVTM and CDR2 is ANQGSEA. This CDR3 spans 12 amino acids. Comments on this clone: Its antigen is not known.

The time point is: week 35, safety follow-up. Topical imiquimod was applied with each vaccine dose, which held 300 ug of mutant IDH1 20-mer peptide. The chain couples TRBV29-1 to TRBJ1-2; D gene unclear. Source: PBMCs, taken from a glioma patient whose treatment included an IDH1 peptide vaccine. This receptor was taken from a woman in her forties with glioma. CDR3 region: CSVEGQLYGYTF. CDR3 nucleotide sequence: TGCAGCGTTGAAGGGCAGCTCTATGGCTACACCTTC.